The clone carrying this T cell receptor beta chain was counted many times. Antigen: not known. The sample belongs to a study of T cells in Graves' hyperthyroidism and ophthalmopathy. Looking at the study overall: At initial diagnosis, before any treatment had begun, peripheral blood was obtained. Study findings and constraints: Among clonotypes expanded in thyroid above 0.001, most were also found in blood.

Ophthalmopathy in the patients scored at least 3 on Clinical Activity Score and at least 4 on NOSPECS grade, lasting under 3 months. Amplification yielded TCR beta CDR3 regions, with RNA transcripts as the source. Researchers ran a first-round RT-PCR on the TCR CDR3 using the HTBI primer set. MiXCR was run by TCRdb on the multiplex PCR reads, yielding one entry per CDR3 protein. Among fewer than 650,000 distinct CDR3 sequences listed, about 14% were seen once. Sequenced material: blood. This receptor was identified in a woman aged 40-49 years with Graves' ophthalmopathy.

The CDR3 protein is CAISESSDSTDTQYF. The DNA for the CDR3 is TGTGCCATCAGTGAGTCATCCGACAGCACAGATACGCAGTATTTT. The gene calls are TRBV10-3 and TRBJ2-3; no clear D gene. This CDR3 has 15 amino acids. Trimming left V 0 bases short and J 0 bases short, with 7 bases between. Germline V gene data show CDR1 as ENHRY and CDR2 as SYGVKD.